A single sample is the source of the 15 T cell receptor beta chains below, sequenced in a study of spatial heterogeneity in lung cancer. MiXCR was run by TCRdb on the 5' RACE reads, yielding one entry per CDR3 protein. The table records tens of thousands of distinct CDR3 sequences, roughly 6.4% of them present only once. The time point was: sample taken at primary tumor resection. The sequencing here drew on PBMCs, taken at surgery. These receptor sequences come from a female donor with early-stage non-small cell lung cancer.

This clonotype was seen a handful of times. This chain links TRBV7-2 with TRBJ2-5; D not certain. Per the germline V gene, CDR1 is SGHTA and CDR2 is FQGNSA. V lost 0 bases and J 2 bases, leaving 7 bases between the germline ends. The CDR3 consists of 14 residues. CDR3 sequence: CASSLADQQETQYF. The DNA for the CDR3 is TGTGCCAGCAGCTTAGCGGACCAACAAGAGACCCAGTACTTC.

This clonotype was observed at least ten times. The gene calls are TRBV12-3 or TRBV12-4 and TRBJ1-6; D is uncertain. The CDR3 loop spans 14 amino acids. Between the trimmed V and J ends, which lost 5 bases and 0 bases, there was a span of 5 bases. In DNA form, the CDR3 reads TGTGCCAGCAGTCTCCGCTCCTATAATTCACCCCTCCACTTT. Protein product: CASSLRSYNSPLHF.

The chain couples TRBV20-1 to TRBJ2-7; 11 bases fit TRBD2. The germline V gene encodes CDR1 DFQATT and CDR2 SNEGSKA (reference sequence). The CDR3 length is 13 residues. The V gene end was trimmed by 4 bases and the J gene end by 5 bases; junction bases not matched to a gene: 4. This CDR3 reads CSAILAGVDEQYV. CDR3 nucleotide sequence: TGCAGTGCTATACTAGCGGGGGTCGACGAGCAGTACGTC.

This clonotype was observed many times. V and J are TRBV27 and TRBJ1-1; no firm D call. Deletions cut 5 bases from V and 1 base from J, with 11 bases between. This CDR3 has 14 residues. The germline V gene has CDR1 MNHEY and CDR2 SMNVEV (reference sequence). The CDR3 DNA sequence: TGTGCCAGCAGTCCCTATGACAAGAACACTGAAGCTTTCTTT. Its translation is CASSPYDKNTEAFF.

This clonotype was counted once. Since a much larger clone is just one base distant, this may be a read error. CDR3 nucleotides: TGTGCCAGCAGCCAAGATCTGACAGGGGACAGCCAGCCCCAGCATTTT. The encoded protein is CASSQDLTGDSQPQHF. The chain joins TRBV3-1 to TRBJ1-5, with 8 bases lining up with TRBD1. The V segment lost 0 bases and the J segment 7 bases; nucleotides outside the gene matches: 8. CDR3 size: 16 residues. CDR1 is LGHDT, CDR2 YNNKEL, per germline (reference sequence).

This clonotype was detected only a few times. The chain couples TRBV12-3 or TRBV12-4 to TRBJ2-5; 8 nucleotides match TRBD1. Unmatched junction bases numbered 11, after V lost 4 bases and J lost 4 bases. The CDR3 is 16 residues long. The CDR3 coding sequence is TGTGCCAGCAGTTCACGTCCAGGGGGCAAGGGAGAGACCCAGTACTTC. Translating it yields CASSSRPGGKGETQYF.

This clonotype occurred many times. The gene calls are TRBV29-1 and TRBJ2-3; D might be TRBD1 or TRBD2, each matching 5 bases. Germline V gives CDR1 SQVTM, CDR2 ANQGSEA. The CDR3 covers 14 residues. Trimming removed 6 bases at V and 4 bases at J, with 17 bases between. CDR3 coding DNA: TGCAGCGTAGAAAAAGGGACGGCCGCAGATACGCAGTATTTT. Translating it yields CSVEKGTAADTQYF.

For this clonotype: Since a much larger clone is just one base distant, this may be a read error. The rearrangement joins TRBV6-5 to TRBJ2-7; no reliable D call. This CDR3 is built from 11 residues. Germline CDR1 and CDR2: MNHEY and SVGAGI. Deletions cut 8 bases from V and 8 bases from J, with 13 bases between. The CDR3 nucleotides are TGTGCCAGCGGACCCGCGAGTAAGCAGTACTTC. This encodes CASGPASKQYF.

This clonotype has a count of ten or more. This chain joins TRBV5-1 and TRBJ2-5; D is ambiguous. The ends were cut back, 0 bases at V and 0 bases at J, with 6 bases in the middle. Germline values: CDR1 SGHRS, CDR2 YFSETQ. This CDR3 is 14 amino acids long. This chain's CDR3 is CASSLAVYQETQYF. In DNA, the CDR3 is TGCGCCAGCAGCTTGGCGGTGTACCAAGAGACCCAGTACTTC.

This clonotype was recorded many times. The chain recombines TRBV20-1 with TRBJ1-5; 8 bases fit TRBD1. The V gene end was trimmed by 4 bases and the J gene end by 5 bases; junction bases not matched to a gene: 7. CDR1 and CDR2 from the germline V gene are DFQATT and SNEGSKA (reference sequence). CDR3 length: 14 amino acids. The CDR3 loop is CSAILDRDDQPQHF. Written as DNA, the CDR3 is TGCAGTGCTATACTGGACAGGGACGATCAGCCCCAGCATTTT.

This clonotype was counted many times. This sequence joins TRBV10-3 and TRBJ2-2; 8 nucleotides align to TRBD1. V lost 0 bases, J lost 7 bases, and 10 bases stayed unmatched. This CDR3 is 17 amino acids long. Germline V lookup: CDR1 ENHRY, CDR2 SYGVKD. CDR3 residues: CAISESGGQVRDGELFF. The CDR3 DNA sequence: TGTGCCATCAGTGAGTCTGGGGGACAGGTTCGAGACGGGGAGCTGTTTTTT.

Comment on this clonotype: At one end, the junction sequence differs from germline, possibly due to a read error. The chain joins TRBV7-9 to TRBJ2-7; no clear D gene. Germline V lookup: CDR1 SEHNR, CDR2 FQNEAQ (reference sequence). CDR3 size: 13 residues. The CDR3 sequence: CASSLVTSCEQYF. The CDR3 coding sequence is TGTGCCAGCAGCTTAGTGACTTCCTGCGAGCAGTACTTC.

The chain carries TRBV27 and TRBJ2-2; D not resolved. The length of the CDR3 is 13 residues. Trimming shortened V by 1 base and J by 2 bases, and 2 bases separated the two germline ends. The V gene's germline CDR1 is MNHEY and CDR2 SMNVEV (reference sequence). The CDR3 bases are TGTGCCAGCAGTTTATTAAACACCGGGGAGCTGTTTTTT. It translates to CASSLLNTGELFF.

As regards this clonotype: A clone one base away is much larger, so this may be a read error. J is TRBJ1-2 and V is TRBV6-2 or TRBV6-3; unclear D gene. The V gene lost 3 bases and the J gene lost 6 bases, with 11 bases spanning the gap. Germline V CDR1 and CDR2: MNHEY, SVGEGT. The CDR3 sequence is 13 residues long. DNA for the CDR3: TGTGCCAGCAGTTATCTGAATTTAAATGGCTACACCTTC. Its protein is CASSYLNLNGYTF.

As to this clonotype: At one end the junction does not follow the germline gene, possibly because of a read error. The chain links TRBV7-8 to TRBJ2-3, with D perhaps matching TRBD1 (6 bases). The CDR3 covers 14 residues. Germline V gives CDR1 SGHVS, CDR2 FQNEAQ. The CDR3 spells CANSPKQGPHTQYF. The CDR3 DNA reads as TGTGCCAACAGCCCTAAACAGGGCCCGCATACGCAGTATTTT.